A selection of T cell receptor beta chains follows, all from one sample in a study of identical twins. TCRdb ran MiXCR on the 5' RACE reads and lists one entry per CDR3 protein. The data contain fewer than 500,000 distinct CDR3 sequences, roughly an eighth of them singletons. A further study also used this sample, focusing on yellow fever vaccine responses in identical twins.

The material sequenced was CD4+ T cells sorted from blood. Source of these receptors: a woman between 18 and 29 years old in good health. Both conserved end residues are part of each CDR3. A D gene is named only where the DNA matches it firmly. Where a row states a size, it is once, few, many or the class of an expanded clone; other rows omit it.

d_gene,j_gene,v_gene,abundance,CDR3nt,CDR3aa
TRBD1,TRBJ2-7,TRBV12-3/TRBV12-4,NA,TGTGCCAGCAGCACTACAGGGGTATTGTACGAGCAGTACTTC,CASSTTGVLYEQYF
NA,TRBJ2-5,TRBV29-1,many,TGCAGCGCCCGGGCCCCAAAACAAGAGACCCAGTACTTC,CSARAPKQETQYF
NA,TRBJ2-3,TRBV7-9,NA,TGTGCCAGCAGCTACGGGACTCGGGGAACAGATACGCAGTATTTT,CASSYGTRGTDTQYF
NA,TRBJ2-7,TRBV7-9,few,TGTGCCAGCAGCTTGTGGGACACATCCTACGAGCAGTACTTC,CASSLWDTSYEQYF
TRBD2,TRBJ2-3,TRBV11-1,NA,TGTGCCAGCAGCTTAGCGCGGGGGACCACTCCTAGCACAGATACGCAGTATTTT,CASSLARGTTPSTDTQYF
NA,TRBJ2-7,TRBV7-9,many,TGTGCCAGCAGCTTAGGCGTCAAGGGGGTGCAGTACTTC,CASSLGVKGVQYF
TRBD2,TRBJ2-3,TRBV7-3,many,TGTGCCAGCAGCTCCCGGGGGGTCCTAGATACGCAGTATTTT,CASSSRGVLDTQYF
TRBD1,TRBJ1-1,TRBV6-5,once,TGTGCCAGCAGTTATACAGGGGTGAGCACTGAAGCTTTCTTT,CASSYTGVSTEAFF
NA,TRBJ2-7,TRBV20-1,few,TGCAGTGCTAGAAACTTGGAGAGCTCCTACGAGCAGTACTTC,CSARNLESSYEQYF
NA,TRBJ2-6,TRBV12-3/TRBV12-4,NA,TGTGCCAGCACCGGCGGGGCCAACGTCCTGACTTTC,CASTGGANVLTF
TRBD2,TRBJ2-5,TRBV12-3/TRBV12-4,NA,TGTGCCAGCAGTTCCTTCCCCTTTCGACCCGGGACTAATGACGAAGAGACCCAGTACTTC,CASSSFPFRPGTNDEETQYF
NA,TRBJ2-1,TRBV27,few,TGTGCCAGCAAGGTGAACAATGAGCAGTTCTTC,CASKVNNEQFF
TRBD2,TRBJ2-1,TRBV27,few,TGTGCCAGCAGTTCTGGACTAGCGGGCCGACATCAGTTCTTC,CASSSGLAGRHQFF
TRBD1,TRBJ1-4,TRBV29-1,NA,TGCAGCGTTGACAGGGGACAGGGTACCGGAAAACTGTTTTTT,CSVDRGQGTGKLFF
TRBD2,TRBJ2-7,TRBV3-1,NA,TGTGCCAGCAGCCCGATTGCGGGAGGAGGGTACGAGCAGTACTTC,CASSPIAGGGYEQYF
TRBD1,TRBJ2-1,TRBV29-1,many,TGCAGCGTACACGGACAGGGGCAATACAATGAGCAGTTCTTC,CSVHGQGQYNEQFF
TRBD1,TRBJ2-7,TRBV6-5,NA,TGTGCCAGCAGTTACAAGGACAGGGGGCTCTACGAGCAGTACTTC,CASSYKDRGLYEQYF
NA,TRBJ2-7,TRBV11-2,NA,TGTGCCAGCAGCTCCAGCCAGGCCTCTGAGCAGTACTTC,CASSSSQASEQYF
NA,TRBJ1-1,TRBV7-9,many,TGTGCCAGCAGCTACTTGGGGAACACTGAAGCTTTCTTT,CASSYLGNTEAFF
NA,TRBJ2-1,TRBV5-1,NA,TGCGCCAGCAGCCTGGACGGAACCACTTACAATGAGCAGTTCTTC,CASSLDGTTYNEQFF
NA,TRBJ2-1,TRBV25-1,many,TGTGCCAGCAGTGAATCACCGGGACTTCAGTTCTTC,CASSESPGLQFF
TRBD2,TRBJ2-1,TRBV14,NA,TGTGCCAGCAGCCAAGACGGCGGGGGGTTCTACAATGAGCAGTTCTTC,CASSQDGGGFYNEQFF